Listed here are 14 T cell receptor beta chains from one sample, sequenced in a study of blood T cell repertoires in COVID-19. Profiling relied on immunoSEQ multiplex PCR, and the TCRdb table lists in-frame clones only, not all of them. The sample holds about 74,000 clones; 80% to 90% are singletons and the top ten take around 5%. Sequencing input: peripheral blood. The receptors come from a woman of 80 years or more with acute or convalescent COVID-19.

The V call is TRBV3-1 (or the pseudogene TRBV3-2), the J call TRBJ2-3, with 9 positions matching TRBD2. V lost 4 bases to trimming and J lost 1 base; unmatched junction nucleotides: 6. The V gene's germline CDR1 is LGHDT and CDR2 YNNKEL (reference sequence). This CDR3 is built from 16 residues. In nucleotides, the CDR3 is TGTGCCAGCAGCCCCGGAATAGCGGGGGGCACAGATACGCAGTATTTT. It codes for CASSPGIAGGTDTQYF.

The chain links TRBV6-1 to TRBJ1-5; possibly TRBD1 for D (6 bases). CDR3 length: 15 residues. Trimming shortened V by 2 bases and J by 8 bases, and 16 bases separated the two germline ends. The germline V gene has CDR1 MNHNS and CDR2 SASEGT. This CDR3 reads CASSEQGQSGEPQHF. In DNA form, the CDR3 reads TGTGCCAGCAGTGAACAGGGGCAGTCCGGGGAGCCCCAGCATTTT.

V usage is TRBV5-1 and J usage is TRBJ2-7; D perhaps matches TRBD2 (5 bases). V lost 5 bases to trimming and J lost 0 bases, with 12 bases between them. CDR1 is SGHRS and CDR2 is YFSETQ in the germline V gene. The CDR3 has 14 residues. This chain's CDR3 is CASRYTGDSYEQYF. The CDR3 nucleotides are TGCGCCAGCAGGTATACCGGGGACTCCTACGAGCAGTACTTC.

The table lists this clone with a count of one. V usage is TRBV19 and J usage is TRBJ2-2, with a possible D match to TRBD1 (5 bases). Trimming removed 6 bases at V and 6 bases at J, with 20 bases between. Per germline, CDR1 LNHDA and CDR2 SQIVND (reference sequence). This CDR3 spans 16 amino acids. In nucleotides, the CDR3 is TGTGCCAGTAGCCTCAACAGGAGCCCACGGGCCGGGGAGCTGTTTTTT. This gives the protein CASSLNRSPRAGELFF.

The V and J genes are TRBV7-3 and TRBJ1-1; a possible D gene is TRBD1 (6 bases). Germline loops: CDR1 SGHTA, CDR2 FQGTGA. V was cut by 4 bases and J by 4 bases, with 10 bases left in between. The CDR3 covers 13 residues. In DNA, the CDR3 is TGTGCCAGCAGCTCACAGGGTCTCACTGAAGCTTTCTTT. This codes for CASSSQGLTEAFF.

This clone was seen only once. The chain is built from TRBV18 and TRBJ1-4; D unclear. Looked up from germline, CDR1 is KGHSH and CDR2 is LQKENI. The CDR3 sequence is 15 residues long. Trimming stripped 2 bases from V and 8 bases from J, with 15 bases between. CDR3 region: CASSPFVGVGEKLFF. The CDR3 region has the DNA TGTGCCAGCTCACCATTCGTCGGGGTTGGGGAAAAACTGTTTTTT.

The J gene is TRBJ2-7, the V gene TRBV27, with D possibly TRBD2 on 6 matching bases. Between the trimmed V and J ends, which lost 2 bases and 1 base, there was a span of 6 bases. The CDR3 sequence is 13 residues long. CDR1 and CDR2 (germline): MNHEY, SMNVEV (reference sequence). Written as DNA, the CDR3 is TGTGCCAGCAGTTTAAGCGGGTCCTACGAGCAGTACTTC. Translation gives CASSLSGSYEQYF.

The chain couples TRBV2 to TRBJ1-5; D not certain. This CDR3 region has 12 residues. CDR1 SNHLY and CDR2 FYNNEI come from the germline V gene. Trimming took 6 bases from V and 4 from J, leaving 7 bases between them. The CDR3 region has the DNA TGTGCCAGCAGGACTATAAATCAGCCCCAGCATTTT. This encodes CASRTINQPQHF.

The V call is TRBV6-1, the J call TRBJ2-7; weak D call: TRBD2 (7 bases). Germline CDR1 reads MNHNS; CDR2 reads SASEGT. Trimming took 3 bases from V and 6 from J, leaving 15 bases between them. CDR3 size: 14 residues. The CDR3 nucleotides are TGTGCCAGCAGTGAGTTTGGGGAGGGGGGCGAGCAGTACTTC. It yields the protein CASSEFGEGGEQYF.

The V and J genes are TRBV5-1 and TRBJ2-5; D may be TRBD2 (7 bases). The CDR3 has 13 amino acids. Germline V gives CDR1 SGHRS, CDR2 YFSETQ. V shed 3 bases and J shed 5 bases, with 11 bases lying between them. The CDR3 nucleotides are TGCGCCAGCAGCTCCAGGGGAGGGGAGACCCAGTACTTC. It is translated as CASSSRGGETQYF.

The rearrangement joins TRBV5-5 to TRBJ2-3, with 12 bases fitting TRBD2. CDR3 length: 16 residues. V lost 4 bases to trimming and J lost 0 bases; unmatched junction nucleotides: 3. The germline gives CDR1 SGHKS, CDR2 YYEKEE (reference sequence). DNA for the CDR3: TGTGCCAGCAGCGGACTAGCGGGGTTTAGCACAGATACGCAGTATTTT. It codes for CASSGLAGFSTDTQYF.

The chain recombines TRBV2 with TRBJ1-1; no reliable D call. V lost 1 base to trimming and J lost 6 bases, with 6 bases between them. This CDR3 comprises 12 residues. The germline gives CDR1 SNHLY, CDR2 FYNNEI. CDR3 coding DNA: TGTGCCAGCAGTGAAGTGTCAGCTGAAGCTTTCTTT. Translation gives CASSEVSAEAFF.

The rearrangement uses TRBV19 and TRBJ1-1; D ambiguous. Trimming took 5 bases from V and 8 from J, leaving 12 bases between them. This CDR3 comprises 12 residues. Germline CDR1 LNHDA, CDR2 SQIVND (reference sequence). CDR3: CASSLYSQEAFF. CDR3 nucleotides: TGTGCCAGTAGTCTGTACAGCCAAGAAGCTTTCTTT.

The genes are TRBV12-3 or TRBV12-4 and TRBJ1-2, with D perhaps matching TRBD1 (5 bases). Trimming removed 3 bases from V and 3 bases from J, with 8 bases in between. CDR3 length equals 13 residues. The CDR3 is CASSFPGDYGYTF. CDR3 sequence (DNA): TGTGCCAGCAGTTTCCCGGGGGACTATGGCTACACCTTC.